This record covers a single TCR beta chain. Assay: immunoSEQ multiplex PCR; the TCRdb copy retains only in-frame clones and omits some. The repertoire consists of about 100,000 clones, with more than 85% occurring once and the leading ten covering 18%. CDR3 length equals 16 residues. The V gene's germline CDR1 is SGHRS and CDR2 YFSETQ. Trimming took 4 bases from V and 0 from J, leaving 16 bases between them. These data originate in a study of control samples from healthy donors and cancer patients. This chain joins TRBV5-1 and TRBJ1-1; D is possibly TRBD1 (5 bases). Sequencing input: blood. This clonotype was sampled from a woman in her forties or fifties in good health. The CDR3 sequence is CASSRGADYMNTEAFF. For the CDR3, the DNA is TGCGCCAGCAGCCGTGGGGCAGATTATATGAACACTGAAGCTTTCTTT.